The clone carrying this TCR beta chain was seen repeatedly, ten times or more. The V and J ends lost 0 bases and 5 bases respectively, with 5 bases between them. Germline-derived CDR1 and CDR2 are SGHTA and FQGNSA. The CDR3 has 12 amino acids. With two-round multiplex PCR, TCR beta CDR3 sequences were amplified from genomic DNA. Amplification in first-round PCR relied on primers specific to each TRBV and TRBJ gene. TCRdb reprocessed the multiplex PCR reads via MiXCR and lists one record per CDR3 protein. The sample contains approximately 51,000 distinct CDR3 sequences, approximately 30% of which appear only once. These data are taken from a study of prognosis after radiotherapy for stage I lung cancer. Turning to the study itself: Progression was not significant in over 13 patients, whereas a few developed distant metastases (median about 7 months) after radiotherapy.

Two separate time points each saw a draw of about 5.7 milliliters of peripheral blood. Sequences were derived from PBMCs, sampled before or after stereotactic body radiation therapy (not recorded which). This clonotype was sampled from a donor aged 50 or older with non-small cell lung cancer. The chain employs TRBV7-2 and TRBJ2-7; unclear D gene. This chain's CDR3 is CASSLALNEQYF. The CDR3 region has the DNA TGTGCCAGCAGCTTAGCGCTAAACGAGCAGTACTTC.